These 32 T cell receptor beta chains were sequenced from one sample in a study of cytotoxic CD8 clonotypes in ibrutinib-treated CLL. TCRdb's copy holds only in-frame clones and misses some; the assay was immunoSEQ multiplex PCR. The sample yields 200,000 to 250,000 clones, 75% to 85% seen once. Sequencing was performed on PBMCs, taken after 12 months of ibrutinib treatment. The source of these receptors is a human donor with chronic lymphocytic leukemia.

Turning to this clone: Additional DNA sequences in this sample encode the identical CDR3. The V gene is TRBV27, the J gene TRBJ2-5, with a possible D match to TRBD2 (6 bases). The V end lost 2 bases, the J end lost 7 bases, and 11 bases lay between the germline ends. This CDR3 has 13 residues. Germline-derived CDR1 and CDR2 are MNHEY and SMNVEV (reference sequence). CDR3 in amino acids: CASSLGVGGTQYF. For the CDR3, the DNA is TGTGCCAGCAGTTTAGGGGTCGGGGGGACCCAGTACTTC.

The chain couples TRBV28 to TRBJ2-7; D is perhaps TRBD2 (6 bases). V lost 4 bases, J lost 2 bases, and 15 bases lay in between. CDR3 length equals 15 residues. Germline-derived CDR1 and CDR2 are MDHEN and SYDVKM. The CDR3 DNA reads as TGTGCCAGCAGTTCCTACCGGGACTTTACCTACGAGCAGTACTTC. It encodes CASSSYRDFTYEQYF.

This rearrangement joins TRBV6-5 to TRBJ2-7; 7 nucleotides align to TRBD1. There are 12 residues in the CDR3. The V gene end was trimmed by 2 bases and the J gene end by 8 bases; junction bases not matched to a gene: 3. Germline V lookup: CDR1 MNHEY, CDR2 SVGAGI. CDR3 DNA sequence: TGTGCCAGCAGTTACAGGGACAGCCAGCAGTACTTC. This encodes CASSYRDSQQYF.

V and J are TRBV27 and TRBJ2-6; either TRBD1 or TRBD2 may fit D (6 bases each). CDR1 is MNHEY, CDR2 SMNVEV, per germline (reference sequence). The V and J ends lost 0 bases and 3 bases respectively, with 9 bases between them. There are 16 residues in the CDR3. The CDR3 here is CASSLSGGHGANVLTF. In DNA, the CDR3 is TGTGCCAGCAGTTTATCGGGGGGCCATGGGGCCAACGTCCTGACTTTC.

The CDR3 DNA follows: TGTGCCAGCAGCCCTGGACAGAACATGAACACTGAAGCTTTCTTT. Its protein product is CASSPGQNMNTEAFF. The J gene is TRBJ1-1, the V gene TRBV5-4; D perhaps matches TRBD1 (6 bases). CDR3 length: 15 amino acids. V dropped 4 bases and J dropped 0 bases, with 13 bases sitting between them. Germline lookup yields CDR1 SGHNT and CDR2 YYREEE (reference sequence).

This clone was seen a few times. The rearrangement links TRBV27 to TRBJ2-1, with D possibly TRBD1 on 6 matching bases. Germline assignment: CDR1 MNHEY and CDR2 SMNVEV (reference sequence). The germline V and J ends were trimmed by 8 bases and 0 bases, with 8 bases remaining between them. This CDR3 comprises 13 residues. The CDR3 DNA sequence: TGTGCCAGCCGGACAGACTCCTACAATGAGCAGTTCTTC. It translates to CASRTDSYNEQFF.

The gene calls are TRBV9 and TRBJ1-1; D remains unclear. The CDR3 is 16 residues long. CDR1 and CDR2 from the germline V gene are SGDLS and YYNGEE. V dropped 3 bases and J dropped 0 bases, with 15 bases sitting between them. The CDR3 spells CASSEPQEIMNTEAFF. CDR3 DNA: TGTGCCAGCAGCGAGCCCCAGGAGATTATGAACACTGAAGCTTTCTTT.

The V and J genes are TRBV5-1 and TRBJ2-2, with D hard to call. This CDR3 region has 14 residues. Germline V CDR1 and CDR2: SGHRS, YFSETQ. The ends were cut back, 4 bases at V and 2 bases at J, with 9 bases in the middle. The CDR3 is CASSNGVNTGELFF. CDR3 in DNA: TGCGCCAGCAGCAACGGAGTCAACACCGGGGAGCTGTTTTTT. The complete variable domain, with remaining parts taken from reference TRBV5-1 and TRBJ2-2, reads KAGVTQTPRYLIKTRGQQVTLSCSPISGHRSVSWYQQTPGQGLQFLFEYFSETQRNKGNFPGRFSGRQFSNSRSEMNVSTLELGDSALYLCASSNGVNTGELFFGEGSRLTVL.

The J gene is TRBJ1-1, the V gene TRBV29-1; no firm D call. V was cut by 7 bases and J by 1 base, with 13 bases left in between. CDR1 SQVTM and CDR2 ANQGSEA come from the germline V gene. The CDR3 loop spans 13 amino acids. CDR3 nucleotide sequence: TGCAGCGGAGCTATGACGGCGAACACTGAAGCTTTCTTT. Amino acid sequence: CSGAMTANTEAFF.

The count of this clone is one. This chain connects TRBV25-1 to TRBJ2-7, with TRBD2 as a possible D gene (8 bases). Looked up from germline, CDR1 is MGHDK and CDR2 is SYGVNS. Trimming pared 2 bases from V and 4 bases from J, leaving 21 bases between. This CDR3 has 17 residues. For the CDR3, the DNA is TGTGCCAGCAGTGAACCCGGGACTAGTCTCAGGGGGTACGAGCAGTACTTC. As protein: CASSEPGTSLRGYEQYF.

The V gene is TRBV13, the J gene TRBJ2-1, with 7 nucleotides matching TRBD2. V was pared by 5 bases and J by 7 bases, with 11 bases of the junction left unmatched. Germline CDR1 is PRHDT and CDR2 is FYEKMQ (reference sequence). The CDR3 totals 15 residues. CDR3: CASSRWEGFQNEQFF. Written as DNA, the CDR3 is TGTGCCAGCAGCCGGTGGGAGGGTTTCCAAAATGAGCAGTTCTTC.

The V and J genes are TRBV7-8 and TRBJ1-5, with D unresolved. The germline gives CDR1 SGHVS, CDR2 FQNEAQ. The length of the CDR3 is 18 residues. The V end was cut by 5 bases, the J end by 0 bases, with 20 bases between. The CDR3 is CASSLVGGGMYSNQPQHF. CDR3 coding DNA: TGTGCCAGCAGCCTAGTCGGAGGTGGGATGTATAGCAATCAGCCCCAGCATTTT.

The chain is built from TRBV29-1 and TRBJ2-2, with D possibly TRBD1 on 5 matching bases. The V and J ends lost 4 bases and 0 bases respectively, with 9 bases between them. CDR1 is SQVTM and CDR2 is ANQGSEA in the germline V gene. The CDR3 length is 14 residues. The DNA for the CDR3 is TGCAGCGTTGGGGGCGGATCGAACACCGGGGAGCTGTTTTTT. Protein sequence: CSVGGGSNTGELFF.

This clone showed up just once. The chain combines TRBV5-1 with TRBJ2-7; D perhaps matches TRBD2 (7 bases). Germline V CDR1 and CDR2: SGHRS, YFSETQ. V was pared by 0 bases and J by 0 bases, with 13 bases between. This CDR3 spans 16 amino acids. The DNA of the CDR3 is TGCGCCAGCAGCTTGGCCGGGGGGACAAACTCCTACGAGCAGTACTTC. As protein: CASSLAGGTNSYEQYF.

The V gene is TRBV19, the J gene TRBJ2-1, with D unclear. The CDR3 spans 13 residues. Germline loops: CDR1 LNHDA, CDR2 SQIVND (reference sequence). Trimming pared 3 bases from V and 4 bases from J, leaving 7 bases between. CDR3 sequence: CASSMNHYNEQFF. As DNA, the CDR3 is TGTGCCAGTAGTATGAACCATTACAATGAGCAGTTCTTC.

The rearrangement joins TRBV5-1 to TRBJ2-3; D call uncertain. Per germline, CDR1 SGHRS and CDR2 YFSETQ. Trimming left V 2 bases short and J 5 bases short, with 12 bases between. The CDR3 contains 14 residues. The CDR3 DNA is TGCGCCAGCAGCTTTCAGTCCACGATAGATACGCAGTATTTT. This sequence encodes CASSFQSTIDTQYF.

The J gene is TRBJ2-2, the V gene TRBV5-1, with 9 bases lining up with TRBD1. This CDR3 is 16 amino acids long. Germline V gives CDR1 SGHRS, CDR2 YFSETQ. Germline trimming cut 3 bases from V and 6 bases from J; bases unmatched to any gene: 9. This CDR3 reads CASSSNPGQGSGELFF. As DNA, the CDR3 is TGCGCCAGCAGCTCAAACCCGGGACAGGGCTCCGGGGAGCTGTTTTTT. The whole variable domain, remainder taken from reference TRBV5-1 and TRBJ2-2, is KAGVTQTPRYLIKTRGQQVTLSCSPISGHRSVSWYQQTPGQGLQFLFEYFSETQRNKGNFPGRFSGRQFSNSRSEMNVSTLELGDSALYLCASSSNPGQGSGELFFGEGSRLTVL.

CDR3 nucleotide sequence: TGTGCCAGCAGGCCCAAGGAGCCTCTCTGGTACGAGCAGTACTTC. Translated, it gives CASRPKEPLWYEQYF. The rearrangement joins TRBV27 to TRBJ2-7; D unresolved. Trimming stripped 6 bases from V and 4 bases from J, with 19 bases between. This CDR3 spans 15 amino acids. From germline, CDR1 is MNHEY and CDR2 SMNVEV (reference sequence).

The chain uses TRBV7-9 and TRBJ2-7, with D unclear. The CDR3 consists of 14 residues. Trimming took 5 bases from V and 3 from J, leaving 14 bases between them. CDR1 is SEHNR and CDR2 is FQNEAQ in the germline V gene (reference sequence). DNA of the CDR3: TGTGCCAGCAGCCTAGGTGGGCAGAACTACGAGCAGTACTTC. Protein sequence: CASSLGGQNYEQYF.

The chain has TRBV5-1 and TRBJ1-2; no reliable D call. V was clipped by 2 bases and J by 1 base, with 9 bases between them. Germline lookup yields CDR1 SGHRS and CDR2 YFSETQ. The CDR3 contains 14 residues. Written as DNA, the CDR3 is TGCGCCAGCAGCTTTAGTGCGGATAACTATGGCTACACCTTC. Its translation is CASSFSADNYGYTF.

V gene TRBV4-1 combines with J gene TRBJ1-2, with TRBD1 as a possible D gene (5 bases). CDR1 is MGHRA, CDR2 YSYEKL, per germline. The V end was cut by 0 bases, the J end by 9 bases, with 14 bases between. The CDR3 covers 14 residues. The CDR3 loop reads CASSQEHRMGSYTF. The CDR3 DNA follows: TGCGCCAGCAGCCAAGAGCACAGGATGGGAAGCTACACCTTC.

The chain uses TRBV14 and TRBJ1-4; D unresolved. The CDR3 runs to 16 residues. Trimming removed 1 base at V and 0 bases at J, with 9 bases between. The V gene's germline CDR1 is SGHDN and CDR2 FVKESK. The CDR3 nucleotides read TGTGCCAGCAGCCAAGGAAGGGATGCAACTAATGAAAAACTGTTTTTT. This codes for CASSQGRDATNEKLFF.

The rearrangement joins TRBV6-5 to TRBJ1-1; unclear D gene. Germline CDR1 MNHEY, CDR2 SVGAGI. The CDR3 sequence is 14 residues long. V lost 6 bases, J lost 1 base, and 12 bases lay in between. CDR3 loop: CASRTSIRNTEAFF. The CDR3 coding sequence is TGTGCCAGCAGAACATCGATAAGGAACACTGAAGCTTTCTTT.

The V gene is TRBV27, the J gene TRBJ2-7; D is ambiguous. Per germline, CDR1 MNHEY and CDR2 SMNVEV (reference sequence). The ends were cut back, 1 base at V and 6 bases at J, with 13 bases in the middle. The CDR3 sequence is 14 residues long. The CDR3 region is CASSLLLPGSEQYF. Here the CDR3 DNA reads TGTGCCAGCAGTTTATTACTTCCCGGCTCCGAGCAGTACTTC.

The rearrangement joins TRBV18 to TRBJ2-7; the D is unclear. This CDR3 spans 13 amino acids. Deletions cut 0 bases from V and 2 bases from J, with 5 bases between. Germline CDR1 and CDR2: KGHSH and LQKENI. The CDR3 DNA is TGTGCCAGCTCACCACCGAATCCCTACGAGCAGTACTTC. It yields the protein CASSPPNPYEQYF.

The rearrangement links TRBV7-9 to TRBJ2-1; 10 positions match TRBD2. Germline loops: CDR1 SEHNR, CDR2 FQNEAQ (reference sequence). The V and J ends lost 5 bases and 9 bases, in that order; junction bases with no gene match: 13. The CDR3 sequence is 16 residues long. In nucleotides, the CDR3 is TGTGCCAGCAGCGACCCCCCTAGCGGGAGAACGGGTGAGCAGTTCTTC. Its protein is CASSDPPSGRTGEQFF.

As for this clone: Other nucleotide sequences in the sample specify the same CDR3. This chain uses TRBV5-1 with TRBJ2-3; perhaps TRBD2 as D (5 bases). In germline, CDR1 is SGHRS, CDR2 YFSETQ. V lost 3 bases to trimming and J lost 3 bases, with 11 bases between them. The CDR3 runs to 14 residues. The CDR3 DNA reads TGCGCCAGCAGCTCCGGGGAGACGACAGATACGCAGTATTTT. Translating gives CASSSGETTDTQYF.

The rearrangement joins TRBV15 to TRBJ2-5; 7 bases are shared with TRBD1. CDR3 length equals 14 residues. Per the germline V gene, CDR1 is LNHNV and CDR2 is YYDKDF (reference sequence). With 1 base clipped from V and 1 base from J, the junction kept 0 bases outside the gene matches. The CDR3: CATSRGQGQETQYF. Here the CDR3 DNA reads TGTGCCACCAGCAGAGGACAGGGCCAAGAGACCCAGTACTTC.

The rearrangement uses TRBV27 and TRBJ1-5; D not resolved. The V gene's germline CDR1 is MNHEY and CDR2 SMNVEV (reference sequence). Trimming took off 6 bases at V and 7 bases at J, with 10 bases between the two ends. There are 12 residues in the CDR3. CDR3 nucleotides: TGTGCCAGCAGCCACCAAGGGCAGCCCCAGCATTTT. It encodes CASSHQGQPQHF.

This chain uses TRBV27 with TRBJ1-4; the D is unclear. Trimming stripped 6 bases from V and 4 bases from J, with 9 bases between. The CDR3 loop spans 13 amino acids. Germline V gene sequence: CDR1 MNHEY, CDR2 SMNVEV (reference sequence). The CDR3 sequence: CASSTGSNEKLFF. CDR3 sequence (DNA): TGTGCCAGCAGCACTGGGAGTAATGAAAAACTGTTTTTT. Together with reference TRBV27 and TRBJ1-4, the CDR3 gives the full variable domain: EAQVTQNPRYLITVTGKKLTVTCSQNMNHEYMSWYRQDPGLGLRQIYYSMNVEVTDKGDVPEGYKVSRKEKRNFPLILESPSPNQTSLYFCASSTGSNEKLFFGSGTQLSVL.

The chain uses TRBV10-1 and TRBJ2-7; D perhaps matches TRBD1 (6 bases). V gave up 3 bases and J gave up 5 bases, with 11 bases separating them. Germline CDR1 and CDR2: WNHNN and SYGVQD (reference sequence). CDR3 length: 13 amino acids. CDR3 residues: CASSDNRVHEQYF. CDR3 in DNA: TGCGCCAGCAGTGACAACAGGGTCCACGAGCAGTACTTC.

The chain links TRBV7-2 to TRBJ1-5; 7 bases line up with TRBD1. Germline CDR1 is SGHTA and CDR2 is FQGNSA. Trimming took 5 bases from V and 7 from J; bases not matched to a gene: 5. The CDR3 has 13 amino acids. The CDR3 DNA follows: TGTGCCAGCAGCCCTGACAGGGTACAGCCCCAGCATTTT. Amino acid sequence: CASSPDRVQPQHF.